The 13 T cell receptor beta chains given below trace back to one sample, sequenced in a study of T cell responses to AZD1222 COVID-19 vaccine. Generated by immunoSEQ multiplex PCR, the TCRdb table keeps only in-frame clones and is missing some. The sample yields about 120,000 clones, 87% seen once. Sequenced material: peripheral blood, taken on day 0 of AZD1222 vaccination. The receptor set was obtained from an adult in good health.

V and J are TRBV10-1 and TRBJ2-3, with 7 positions matching TRBD2. CDR1 is WNHNN and CDR2 is SYGVQD in the germline V gene (reference sequence). V was clipped by 3 bases and J by 6 bases; unmatched bases: 6. The CDR3 consists of 14 residues. The CDR3 reads CASSDEAGADTQYF. DNA of the CDR3: TGCGCCAGCAGTGATGAGGCGGGAGCTGATACGCAGTATTTT.

This chain joins TRBV9 and TRBJ1-3, with D possibly matching TRBD1 (5 bases). Per germline, CDR1 SGDLS and CDR2 YYNGEE. Trimming took off 3 bases at V and 0 bases at J, with 10 bases between the two ends. The CDR3 has 15 amino acids. This CDR3 reads CASSEGPLSGNTIYF. CDR3 DNA: TGTGCCAGCAGCGAGGGACCGCTCTCTGGAAACACCATATATTTT.

This rearrangement joins TRBV30 to TRBJ2-2; 12 positions agree with TRBD1. The CDR3 sequence is 17 residues long. CDR1 is GTSNPN and CDR2 is SVGIG in the germline V gene (reference sequence). With V trimmed by 4 bases and J by 5 bases, 11 bases remained unmatched. The CDR3 here is CAWTPGQGAAPTGELFF. As DNA, the CDR3 is TGTGCCTGGACCCCGGGACAGGGGGCCGCGCCGACCGGGGAGCTGTTTTTT.

The J gene is TRBJ2-3, the V gene TRBV19, with D unresolved. The CDR3 runs 15 residues. Germline V lookup: CDR1 LNHDA, CDR2 SQIVND (reference sequence). Trimming removed 2 bases at V and 3 bases at J, with 12 bases between. The CDR3 is CASSISSIGTDTQYF. CDR3 nucleotide sequence: TGTGCCAGTAGTATAAGTTCCATTGGGACAGATACGCAGTATTTT.

The rearrangement uses TRBV11-2 and TRBJ2-1, with D uncertain. Germline V gene data show CDR1 as SGHAT and CDR2 as FQNNGV. The germline V and J ends were trimmed by 3 bases and 5 bases, with 5 bases remaining between them. There are 12 residues in the CDR3. DNA of the CDR3: TGTGCCAGCAGCTTTGCAAACAATGAGCAGTTCTTC. Residues: CASSFANNEQFF.

The CDR3 spells CASSLSGTDDPGNNEKLFF. For the CDR3, the DNA is TGTGCCAGCAGCTTGTCCGGGACAGACGACCCTGGGAATAACGAAAAACTGTTTTTT. This rearrangement joins TRBV7-2 to TRBJ1-4; 7 bases map to TRBD1. The length of the CDR3 is 19 residues. CDR1 and CDR2 (germline): SGHTA, FQGNSA. V lost 3 bases and J lost 8; bases outside the gene matches: 21.

A single count supports this clone. The chain recombines TRBV5-5 with TRBJ2-5; 8 bases are a match to TRBD1. Trimming took 3 bases from V and 4 from J; bases not matched to a gene: 5. This CDR3 region has 14 residues. Looked up from germline, CDR1 is SGHKS and CDR2 is YYEKEE (reference sequence). The DNA for the CDR3 is TGTGCCAGCAGCTCTCTCGGACAGGGAGAGACCCAGTACTTC. This encodes CASSSLGQGETQYF.

The rearrangement uses TRBV5-1 and TRBJ1-3, with no clear D. This CDR3 comprises 13 residues. V lost 5 bases, J lost 7 bases, and 13 bases lay in between. CDR1 is SGHRS and CDR2 is YFSETQ in the germline V gene. CDR3 DNA: TGCGCCAGCAGGACGACCCCCTCTAACACCATATATTTT. This sequence encodes CASRTTPSNTIYF.

This chain connects TRBV11-1 to TRBJ1-1, with D maybe TRBD1 (6 bases). Germline CDR1 SGHAT, CDR2 FQDESV (reference sequence). Trimming removed 1 base at V and 1 base at J, with 10 bases between. The length of the CDR3 is 15 residues. For the CDR3, the DNA is TGTGCCAGCAGCTTAGGGGGACACCCGAACACTGAAGCTTTCTTT. This translates into CASSLGGHPNTEAFF. Full variable domain (outside the CDR3, taken from reference TRBV11-1 and TRBJ1-1): EAEVAQSPRYKITEKSQAVAFWCDPISGHATLYWYRQILGQGPELLVQFQDESVVDDSQLPKDRFSAERLKGVDSTLKIQPAELGDSAMYLCASSLGGHPNTEAFFGQGTRLTVV.

V and J are TRBV27 and TRBJ2-7; the D call may be TRBD1 or TRBD2 (5 bases each). V was cut by 0 bases and J by 2 bases, with 17 bases left in between. The germline CDR1 and CDR2 sequences are MNHEY and SMNVEV (reference sequence). The CDR3 totals 17 residues. In DNA, the CDR3 is TGTGCCAGCAGTTTATCAGGGGAGACAGTACTAACCTACGAGCAGTACTTC. It codes for CASSLSGETVLTYEQYF.

This chain uses TRBV2 with TRBJ1-3; the match to TRBD1 covers 9 bases. The V and J ends lost 6 bases and 4 bases, in that order; junction bases with no gene match: 7. This CDR3 region has 15 residues. In germline, CDR1 is SNHLY, CDR2 FYNNEI. The CDR3 protein is CASSGRTGAGNTIYF. The CDR3 DNA sequence: TGTGCCAGCAGCGGTAGGACAGGGGCCGGAAACACCATATATTTT.

The chain uses TRBV4-1 and TRBJ2-7; tentative D call: TRBD2 (6 bases). The V gene lost 4 bases and the J gene lost 2 bases, with 18 bases spanning the gap. There are 16 residues in the CDR3. From germline, CDR1 is MGHRA and CDR2 YSYEKL. The CDR3 loop is CASSPLGGGTTYEQYF. The CDR3 DNA reads TGCGCCAGCAGCCCGCTCGGTGGAGGGACCACCTACGAGCAGTACTTC.

The chain combines TRBV24-1 with TRBJ1-5; 8 positions match TRBD1. The germline gives CDR1 KGHDR, CDR2 SFDVKD. J lost 6 bases, V lost 4 bases, and 4 bases had no gene match. There are 14 residues in the CDR3. The CDR3 DNA reads TGTGCCACCAGTGAGGGACAGGTGGGTCAGCCCCAGCATTTT. It specifies CATSEGQVGQPQHF.